This TCR beta chain was obtained from a study of cytomegalovirus exposure and HLA in healthy donors. The overall study: In a previous analysis, more than 90 million unique TCR beta sequences were found from 150 million to 200 million T cells. HLA-typed donors were the source of about 85 million unique TCRs, which an early data release held.

Primers included in the PCR were 60 Vbeta and 13 Jbeta primers. TCRdb's copy holds only in-frame clones and misses some; the assay was immunoSEQ multiplex PCR. The table lists some 150,000 clones, 60% to 80% of them singletons. Turning to this clone: Its antigen remains unidentified. Additional DNA sequences in this sample encode the identical CDR3.

CDR3 length equals 14 residues. In germline, CDR1 is SQVTM, CDR2 ANQGSEA. V trimming: 3 bases; J trimming: 4 bases; junction bases outside the gene matches: 3. Study results and caveats: The study designated about 160 TCR beta chains cytomegalovirus-associated. Later work found that TCR association rates differed between HLA loci; DRB1 had the most and HLA-C the fewest.

The TCR comes from a man younger than 35 in good health and CMV-seropositive. This chain uses TRBV29-1 with TRBJ2-1, with 10 bases fitting TRBD1. Material for sequencing was PBMCs. Written as DNA, the CDR3 is TGCAGCGTTGACGGGACAGGGGTTTACAATGAGCAGTTCTTC. Amino acids: CSVDGTGVYNEQFF.